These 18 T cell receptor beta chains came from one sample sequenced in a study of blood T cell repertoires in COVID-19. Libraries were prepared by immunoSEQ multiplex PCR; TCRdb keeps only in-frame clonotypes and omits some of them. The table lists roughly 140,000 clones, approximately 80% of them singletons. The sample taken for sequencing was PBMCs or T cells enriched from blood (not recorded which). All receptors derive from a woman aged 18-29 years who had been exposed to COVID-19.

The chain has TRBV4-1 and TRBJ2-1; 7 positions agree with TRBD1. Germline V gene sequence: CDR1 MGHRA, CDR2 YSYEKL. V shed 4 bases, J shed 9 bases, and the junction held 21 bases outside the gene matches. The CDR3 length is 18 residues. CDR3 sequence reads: CASSPPGQTSVLHVEQFF. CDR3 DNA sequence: TGCGCCAGCAGCCCCCCGGGACAGACTTCTGTCCTACATGTTGAGCAGTTCTTC.

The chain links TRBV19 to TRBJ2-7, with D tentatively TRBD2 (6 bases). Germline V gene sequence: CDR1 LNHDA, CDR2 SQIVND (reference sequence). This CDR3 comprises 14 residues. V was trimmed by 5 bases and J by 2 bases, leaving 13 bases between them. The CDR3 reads CASSHRDSTYEQYF. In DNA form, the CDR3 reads TGTGCCAGTAGTCACCGGGACTCAACCTACGAGCAGTACTTC.

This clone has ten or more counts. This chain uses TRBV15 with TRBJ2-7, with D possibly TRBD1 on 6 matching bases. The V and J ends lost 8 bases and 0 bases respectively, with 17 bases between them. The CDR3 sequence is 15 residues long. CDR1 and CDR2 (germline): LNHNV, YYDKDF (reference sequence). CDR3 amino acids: CATGVRQDASYEQYF. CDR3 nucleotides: TGTGCCACCGGGGTAAGACAGGACGCCTCCTACGAGCAGTACTTC.

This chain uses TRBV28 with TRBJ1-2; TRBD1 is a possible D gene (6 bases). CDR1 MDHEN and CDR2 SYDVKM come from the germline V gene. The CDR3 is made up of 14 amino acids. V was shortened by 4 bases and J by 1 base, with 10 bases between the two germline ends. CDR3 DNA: TGTGCCAGCAGTTCGCCACAGGGTAACTATGGCTACACCTTC. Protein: CASSSPQGNYGYTF.

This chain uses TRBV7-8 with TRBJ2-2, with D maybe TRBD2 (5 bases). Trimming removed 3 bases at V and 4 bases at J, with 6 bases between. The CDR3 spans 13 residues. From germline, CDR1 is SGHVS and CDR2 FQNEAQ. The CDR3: CASSLDSTGELFF. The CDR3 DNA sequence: TGTGCCAGCAGCTTGGACTCCACCGGGGAGCTGTTTTTT.

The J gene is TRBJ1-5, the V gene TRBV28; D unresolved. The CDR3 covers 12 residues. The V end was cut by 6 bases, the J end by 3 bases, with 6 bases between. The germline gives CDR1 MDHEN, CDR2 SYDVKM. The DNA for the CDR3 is TGTGCCAGCAGACTAAACAATCAGCCCCAGCATTTT. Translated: CASRLNNQPQHF.

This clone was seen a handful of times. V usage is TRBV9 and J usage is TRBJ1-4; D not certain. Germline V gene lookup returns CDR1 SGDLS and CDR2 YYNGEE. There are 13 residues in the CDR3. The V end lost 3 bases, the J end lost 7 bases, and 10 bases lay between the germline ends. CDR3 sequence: CASSGRLGEKLFF. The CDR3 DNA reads TGTGCCAGCAGCGGGAGGTTGGGTGAAAAACTGTTTTTT.

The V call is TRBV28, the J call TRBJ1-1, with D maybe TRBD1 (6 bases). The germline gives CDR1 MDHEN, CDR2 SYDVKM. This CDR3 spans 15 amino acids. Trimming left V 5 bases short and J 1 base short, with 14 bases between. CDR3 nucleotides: TGTGCCAGCAGTGCCCTTCCGGGACAGAACACTGAAGCTTTCTTT. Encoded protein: CASSALPGQNTEAFF.

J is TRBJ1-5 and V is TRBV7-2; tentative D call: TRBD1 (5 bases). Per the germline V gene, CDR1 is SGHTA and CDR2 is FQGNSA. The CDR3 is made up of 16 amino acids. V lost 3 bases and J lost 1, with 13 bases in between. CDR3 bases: TGTGCCAGCAGCTTCCAGGGCGGTCGAAGCAATCAGCCCCAGCATTTT. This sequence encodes CASSFQGGRSNQPQHF.

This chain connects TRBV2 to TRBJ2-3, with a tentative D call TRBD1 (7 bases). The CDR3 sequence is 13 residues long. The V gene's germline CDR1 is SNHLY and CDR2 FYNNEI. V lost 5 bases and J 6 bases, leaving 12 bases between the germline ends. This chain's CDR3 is CASSSGGMDTQYF. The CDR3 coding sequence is TGTGCCAGCAGTTCAGGGGGGATGGATACGCAGTATTTT.

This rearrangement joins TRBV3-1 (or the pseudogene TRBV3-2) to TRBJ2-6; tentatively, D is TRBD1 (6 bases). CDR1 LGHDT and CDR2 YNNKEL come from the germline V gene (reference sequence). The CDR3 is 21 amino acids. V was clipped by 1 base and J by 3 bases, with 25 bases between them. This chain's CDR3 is CASSQARQALPFEGGANVLTF. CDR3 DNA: TGTGCCAGCAGCCAAGCCCGACAGGCGTTACCCTTTGAAGGTGGGGCCAACGTCCTGACTTTC.

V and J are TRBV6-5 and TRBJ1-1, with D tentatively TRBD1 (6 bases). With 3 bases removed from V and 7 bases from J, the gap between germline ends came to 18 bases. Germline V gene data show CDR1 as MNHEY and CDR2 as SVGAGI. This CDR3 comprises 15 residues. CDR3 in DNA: TGTGCCAGCAGTTATGGGGGCGAGATGGACATTGAAGCTTTCTTT. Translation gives CASSYGGEMDIEAFF.

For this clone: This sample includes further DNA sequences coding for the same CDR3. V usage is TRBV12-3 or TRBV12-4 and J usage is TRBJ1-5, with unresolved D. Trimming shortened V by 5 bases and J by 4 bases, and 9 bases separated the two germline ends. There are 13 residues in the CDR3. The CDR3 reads CASSLTSNQPQHF. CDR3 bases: TGTGCCAGCAGTCTGACATCTAATCAGCCCCAGCATTTT.

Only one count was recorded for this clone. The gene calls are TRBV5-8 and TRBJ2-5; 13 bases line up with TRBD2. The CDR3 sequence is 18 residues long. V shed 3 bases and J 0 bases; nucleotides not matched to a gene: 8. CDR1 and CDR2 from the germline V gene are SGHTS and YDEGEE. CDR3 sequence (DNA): TGTGCCAGCAGCTCCGGGACTAGCGGGGCGGGTTACCAAGAGACCCAGTACTTC. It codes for CASSSGTSGAGYQETQYF.

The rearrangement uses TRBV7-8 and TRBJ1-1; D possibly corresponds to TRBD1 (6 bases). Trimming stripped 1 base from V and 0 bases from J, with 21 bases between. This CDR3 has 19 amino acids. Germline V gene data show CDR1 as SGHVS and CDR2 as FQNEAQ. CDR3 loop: CASSLGIRGTRFMNTEAFF. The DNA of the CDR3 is TGTGCCAGCAGCTTAGGAATCAGAGGGACACGGTTTATGAACACTGAAGCTTTCTTT.

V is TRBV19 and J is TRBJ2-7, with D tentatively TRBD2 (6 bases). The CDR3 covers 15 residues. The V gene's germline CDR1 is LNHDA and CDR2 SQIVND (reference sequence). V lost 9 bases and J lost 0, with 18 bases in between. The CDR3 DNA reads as TGTGCCAGCACCCCCCGGCGGGACTCCTCCTACGAGCAGTACTTC. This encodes CASTPRRDSSYEQYF.

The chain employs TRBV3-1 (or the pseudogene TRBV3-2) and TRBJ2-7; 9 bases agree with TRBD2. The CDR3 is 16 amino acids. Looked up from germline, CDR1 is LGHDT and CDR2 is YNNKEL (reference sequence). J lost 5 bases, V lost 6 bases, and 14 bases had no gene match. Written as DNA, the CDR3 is TGTGCCAGCAGAAACCAAGGGGCGGGAGGGCCCGACGAGCAGTACTTC. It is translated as CASRNQGAGGPDEQYF.

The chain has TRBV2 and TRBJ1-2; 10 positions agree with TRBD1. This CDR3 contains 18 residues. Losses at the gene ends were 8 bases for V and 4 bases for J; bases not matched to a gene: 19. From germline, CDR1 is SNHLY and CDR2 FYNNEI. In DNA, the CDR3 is TGTGCCAGCGATCAGGGGGACAGGGGCATATTCCTTCGCTATGGCTACACCTTC. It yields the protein CASDQGDRGIFLRYGYTF. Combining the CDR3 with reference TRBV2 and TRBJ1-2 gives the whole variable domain EPEVTQTPSHQVTQMGQEVILRCVPISNHLYFYWYRQILGQKVEFLVSFYNNEISEKSEIFDDQFSVERPDGSNFTLKIRSTKLEDSAMYFCASDQGDRGIFLRYGYTFGSGTRLTVV.